Below, one T cell receptor beta chain is given with its context. Its cognate antigen is unknown. This CDR3 has 12 residues. In germline, CDR1 is SGDLS, CDR2 YYNGEE. Trimming removed 0 bases at V and 10 bases at J, with 5 bases between. The data originate from a study of beta chain features in type 1 diabetes. Averaging approximately 110 mL, one heparinised blood draw came from each individual donor. A CD45RO/CCR7/CD25/CD127/CD95/CD27 panel sorted naive, central memory, regulatory and stem cell-like memory CD4+ cells. Since all of the isolated RNA was reverse transcribed, expressed TCRB transcripts were what got sequenced. Produced via immunoSEQ multiplex PCR; TCRdb's table is partial and in-frame only. This table has about 240,000 clones, 11% to 15% appearing once. Findings of the study overall: People with Type 1 diabetes carried modestly yet significantly shorter TCRB CDR3s in all four CD4+ subsets.

The specimen sequenced was naive CD4+ T cells from blood. The V call is TRBV9, the J call TRBJ1-6, with D unresolved. This TCR was sampled from a man aged 25 to 40 with type 1 diabetes. CDR3 in DNA: TGTGCCAGCAGCGTAGGAGGATCACCCCTCCACTTT. This codes for CASSVGGSPLHF.